Below, 21 T cell receptor beta chains from the same sample are listed, as sequenced in a study of Ad26.COV2.S vaccination and SARS-CoV-2 variants. Sample treatment: some 19 received Ad26.COV2.S at low or high dose, single or two shots; several received placebo; per-sample allocation not given. Material that was analyzed had been drawn on day 63 after the first vaccine or placebo injection. Profiled with immunoSEQ multiplex PCR; TCRdb holds only in-frame clones, not every one. The data contain fewer than 500,000 clones, approximately 92% of them singletons. Sequencing used peripheral blood, obtained in a trial of Ad26.COV2.S vaccine versus placebo. The receptors shown here come from a person between 18 and 59 years old who received the Ad26.COV2.S COVID-19 vaccine or a placebo.

The chain combines TRBV21-1 with TRBJ2-7. TRBV21-1 is flagged as a pseudogene. This CDR3 comprises 11 residues. The CDR3 nucleotides are TGTGCCAGCAGCAAAGACCACGAGCAGTACTTC. Translating it yields CASSKDHEQYF.

The chain links TRBV5-6 to TRBJ2-1; 7 nucleotides agree with TRBD2. This CDR3 is built from 14 residues. Trimming took 0 bases from V and 7 from J; bases not matched to a gene: 4. Germline CDR1 SGHDT, CDR2 YYEEEE. CDR3 region: CASSLVGGRNEQFF. The CDR3 DNA reads TGTGCCAGCAGCTTGGTGGGCGGGAGAAATGAGCAGTTCTTC.

This clone was detected once. V is TRBV7-7 and J is TRBJ2-1, with 12 bases matching TRBD1. Trimming cost V 3 bases and J 7 bases; bases outside gene matches: 4. Germline CDR1 SSHAT, CDR2 FNYEAQ (reference sequence). There are 15 residues in the CDR3. CDR3 DNA sequence: TGTGCCAGCAGCTTGGGACAGGGGGCCTTTAATGAGCAGTTCTTC. This gives the protein CASSLGQGAFNEQFF.

The chain recombines TRBV19 with TRBJ1-5; 11 nucleotides agree with TRBD1. There are 16 residues in the CDR3. J lost 6 bases, V lost 5 bases, and 9 bases had no gene match. The V gene's germline CDR1 is LNHDA and CDR2 SQIVND (reference sequence). Here the CDR3 reads CASSGRDRGKSQPQHF. As DNA, the CDR3 is TGTGCCAGTAGTGGCCGGGACAGGGGGAAAAGTCAGCCCCAGCATTTT.

The rearrangement joins TRBV5-1 to TRBJ2-7; 9 positions agree with TRBD1. Germline V gene sequence: CDR1 SGHRS, CDR2 YFSETQ. Losses at the gene ends were 4 bases for V and 1 base for J; bases not matched to a gene: 6. The CDR3 sequence is 15 residues long. In DNA form, the CDR3 reads TGCGCCAGCAGCAGCGGCGGGACAGGGTCCTACGAGCAGTACTTC. Protein product: CASSSGGTGSYEQYF.

The gene calls are TRBV5-1 and TRBJ2-1; 9 bases map to TRBD2. V was clipped by 0 bases and J by 5 bases; unmatched bases: 6. CDR1 and CDR2 from the germline V gene are SGHRS and YFSETQ. The CDR3 length is 16 residues. The CDR3 loop reads CASSLGPSGTHNEQFF. The CDR3 DNA reads as TGCGCCAGCAGCTTGGGCCCTAGCGGGACTCACAATGAGCAGTTCTTC.

V gene TRBV12-5 combines with J gene TRBJ1-2, with D unclear. CDR1 is LGHNT, CDR2 FRNRAP, per germline. The length of the CDR3 is 14 residues. V lost 10 bases and J lost 5, with 20 bases in between. The CDR3 coding sequence is TGTGCTATGTTGAATAACCTTGCTTCTTATGGCTACACCTTC. Translation: CAMLNNLASYGYTF.

This chain connects TRBV7-9 to TRBJ2-4; 9 bases align to TRBD1. V shed 4 bases and J 7 bases; nucleotides not matched to a gene: 11. Germline CDR1 SEHNR, CDR2 FQNEAQ (reference sequence). The CDR3 is 16 amino acids. The CDR3 sequence is CASSSRPGQGRNIQYF. The CDR3 nucleotides are TGTGCCAGCAGCTCCCGACCGGGACAGGGTCGCAACATTCAGTACTTC.

This clone showed up just a few times. The V and J genes are TRBV29-1 and TRBJ2-3, with 7 bases that match TRBD1. This CDR3 comprises 14 residues. The V gene end was trimmed by 7 bases and the J gene end by 6 bases; junction bases not matched to a gene: 13. Germline CDR1 reads SQVTM; CDR2 reads ANQGSEA. The CDR3 spells CSAATRQGSDTQYF. In DNA, the CDR3 is TGCAGCGCTGCAACCCGACAGGGAAGTGATACGCAGTATTTT.

The sample holds a few counts of this clone. The chain employs TRBV25-1 and TRBJ2-7, with TRBD2 identical over 7 bases. The CDR3 extends over 13 amino acids. Germline values: CDR1 MGHDK, CDR2 SYGVNS. V shed 3 bases and J 2 bases; nucleotides not matched to a gene: 1. The CDR3: CASSEAGAYEQYF. DNA of the CDR3: TGTGCCAGCAGTGAGGCGGGAGCCTACGAGCAGTACTTC.

The V call is TRBV4-3, the J call TRBJ1-2; D is undetermined. The CDR3 runs to 14 residues. The germline CDR1 and CDR2 sequences are LGHNA and YSLEER. The V end was cut by 4 bases, the J end by 4 bases, with 13 bases between. The CDR3 region is CASSPDGLGYGYTF. CDR3 bases: TGCGCCAGCAGCCCGGACGGCCTGGGCTATGGCTACACCTTC.

The rearrangement uses TRBV28 and TRBJ1-1; D gene unclear. CDR1 is MDHEN, CDR2 SYDVKM, per germline. The V gene lost 3 bases and the J gene lost 10 bases, with 12 bases spanning the gap. The length of the CDR3 is 12 residues. The CDR3 DNA is TGTGCCAGCAGTTTGCCTCAAGCTGCAGCTTTCTTT. It specifies CASSLPQAAAFF.

The chain is built from TRBV27 and TRBJ1-5; D gene ambiguous. Germline values: CDR1 MNHEY, CDR2 SMNVEV (reference sequence). This CDR3 has 16 residues. Trimming removed 0 bases from V and 4 bases from J, with 13 bases in between. The CDR3 reads CASSLSGIGTNQPQHF. Here the CDR3 DNA reads TGTGCCAGCAGTTTATCGGGTATCGGAACGAATCAGCCCCAGCATTTT.

This clone was recorded only once. The V call is TRBV6-2 or TRBV6-3, the J call TRBJ1-5, with TRBD1 matching over 7 bases. The CDR3 has 17 amino acids. Germline V gives CDR1 MNHEY, CDR2 SVGEGT. J lost 2 bases, V lost 5 bases, and 12 bases had no gene match. The CDR3 loop reads CASSHYLTGEGNQPQHF. For the CDR3, the DNA is TGTGCCAGCAGTCATTACCTTACAGGGGAGGGCAATCAGCCCCAGCATTTT.

In this sample, this clone turned up once. This chain uses TRBV5-4 with TRBJ1-6; TRBD1 is a possible D gene (5 bases). CDR1 and CDR2 from the germline V gene are SGHNT and YYREEE (reference sequence). The ends were cut back, 0 bases at V and 7 bases at J, with 8 bases in the middle. The CDR3 is made up of 14 amino acids. The CDR3 nucleotides are TGTGCCAGCAGCTTGGACAGGTCGAATTCACCCCTCCACTTT. This encodes CASSLDRSNSPLHF. Full variable domain (outside the CDR3, taken from reference TRBV5-4 and TRBJ1-6): ETGVTQSPTHLIKTRGQQVTLRCSSQSGHNTVSWYQQALGQGPQFIFQYYREEENGRGNFPPRFSGLQFPNYSSELNVNALELDDSALYLCASSLDRSNSPLHFGNGTRLTVT.

The chain couples TRBV7-9 to TRBJ2-7; tentatively, D is TRBD2 (5 bases). Germline CDR1 is SEHNR and CDR2 is FQNEAQ (reference sequence). CDR3 size: 15 residues. Trimming took off 1 base at V and 2 bases at J, with 12 bases between the two ends. CDR3 sequence reads: CASSLVLASAYEQYF. DNA for the CDR3: TGTGCCAGCAGCTTAGTGCTAGCTTCAGCCTACGAGCAGTACTTC.

This clone was observed a single time. The chain couples TRBV5-5 to TRBJ1-1; 10 nucleotides match TRBD1. V dropped 2 bases and J dropped 0; count of bases not matched to a gene: 7. CDR3 size: 17 residues. Per germline, CDR1 SGHKS and CDR2 YYEKEE (reference sequence). The CDR3 DNA reads as TGTGCCAGCAGCTTTGGGACAGGGGCCCAGATGAACACTGAAGCTTTCTTT. Encoded protein: CASSFGTGAQMNTEAFF.

The rearrangement links TRBV3-1 (or the pseudogene TRBV3-2) to TRBJ2-5; 11 nucleotides align to TRBD2. CDR1 and CDR2 (germline): LGHDT, YNNKEL (reference sequence). This CDR3 region has 16 residues. The ends lost 4 bases at V and 4 bases at J; junction bases unmatched: 8. For the CDR3, the DNA is TGTGCCAGCAGCCTAGCGGGAGGGGGAGTCGGAGAGACCCAGTACTTC. This encodes CASSLAGGGVGETQYF.

This clone showed up just once. The chain recombines TRBV6-5 with TRBJ1-3; 8 bases align to TRBD1. The CDR3 length is 15 residues. The V gene's germline CDR1 is MNHEY and CDR2 SVGAGI. The J segment lost 2 bases and the V segment lost 7 bases, leaving 7 bases of the junction unmatched. In nucleotides, the CDR3 is TGTGCCAGCATCCCACAGGGGGAGGCTGGAAACACCATATATTTT. It yields the protein CASIPQGEAGNTIYF.

Worth noting for this clone: At one of its ends the junction is not consistent with the germline gene, which may arise from a read error. V usage is TRBV12-3 or TRBV12-4 and J usage is TRBJ2-7; 8 nucleotides match TRBD1. The CDR3 contains 13 residues. The CDR3 bases are TGTGCCAGCAGTTCCCCTCCGGGACAGGCTGTTGACTTC. It is translated as CASSSPPGQAVDF.

Only one count was recorded for this clone. The chain joins TRBV7-3 to TRBJ2-6; D is unclear. The V end was cut by 3 bases, the J end by 3 bases, with 3 bases between. CDR1 SGHTA and CDR2 FQGTGA come from the germline V gene. This CDR3 comprises 13 residues. The CDR3 region is CASSFYGANVLTF. Here the CDR3 DNA reads TGTGCCAGCAGCTTCTATGGGGCCAACGTCCTGACTTTC. Complete variable domain (other parts from reference TRBV7-3 and TRBJ2-6): GAGVSQTPSNKVTEKGKYVELRCDPISGHTALYWYRQSLGQGPEFLIYFQGTGAADDSGLPNDRFFAVRPEGSVSTLKIQRTERGDSAVYLCASSFYGANVLTFGAGSRLTVL.